This T cell receptor (beta chain) emerged from a study of T cell responses to AZD1222 COVID-19 vaccine (dated by TCRdb to the early 2020s). Turning to the overall study: Because spike-specific TCR depth and breadth did not differ between the two schedules, AZD1222 recipients who got a second dose at roughly 4 weeks were pooled with those who got a second dose at roughly 12 weeks. A total of 233 trial participants underwent TCR sequencing, of whom about 210 received two doses of AZD1222 and about 26 received two doses of the MenACWY control vaccine. Trial participants were enrolled by age into subgroups of 18-55, 56-69 and 70-plus years, and around 140, 26 and 57 TCR-sequenced participants, respectively, were included in these subgroups. Study-wide findings and limitations: After two AZD1222 doses, both the breadth and the depth of spike-specific TCRs were significantly higher than at day 0 and than in MenACWY recipients. Because no day 14 peak-response samples were available, repertoires were characterized only after the peak T cell response. The vaccine-associated CD4 TCRs covered the entire spike protein, and the dominant responses fell in regions 160-218 and 743-854. The 56-69-year group was small, and its depth increase did not reach significance, likely because of low power. Nearly half of unique spike-specific TCRs reportedly recognized epitopes outside regions mutated in the B.1.351 and B.1.1.7 variants. Most participants were white British and females outnumbered males, and the authors suggested that clonal diversity may have been underestimated. Conclusions about previously exposed vaccinees are limited, since just a handful of AZD1222 recipients were seropositive for SARS-CoV-2 at baseline.

Notes on this clone: Which antigen it targets is not known. The input lacks base qualities; no much larger clone sits a single base away.

For CDR1 and CDR2, the germline V gene lists SGHAT and FQNNGV. Spanning cysteine to phenylalanine, the CDR3 consists of 15 amino acids. Just the 45-base CDR3 DNA is kept, in frame starting at base 1. Deletion took 7 bases off V and 0 bases off J, with a span of 15 bases between the germline ends. The meaning of the sample's time point label: baseline before first vaccination. Samples from vaccinated people were obtained from the UK trials COV001 and COV002, which included a single-blind randomized controlled phase 2/3 trial of AZD1222 (ChAdOx1 nCoV-19) in healthy adults. Trial participant PBMC samples were collected at day 0 and day 28 after the second dose for TCRbeta chain sequencing. The CDR3 regions of human TCRbeta chains were analyzed by immunosequencing. On the authors' methods: TCRs in the repertoires were compared against a reference library of SARS-CoV-2-specific TCRs that had been generated with the MIRA antigen-specificity platform. Breadth was defined as the fraction of unique TCRs that were SARS-CoV-2-associated. Depth was defined as the fraction of total T cells that were SARS-CoV-2-associated. Each spike-specific TCR was assigned to its reactive spike region and to a CD4 or CD8 class using the MIRA data. Log10-transformed breadth and depth values were compared by one-way ANOVA with Sidak's multiple comparisons tests. TCRdb's version of the immuneACCESS table is confined to in-frame rearrangements and falls short of the full clone set. An unresolved V gene accounts for under half of the shortfall where checked; the remainder is of unknown origin. The D gene and trimming were derived from the DNA, and the V and J assignments and clone size from that table. In this sample the table shows about 78,000 clones, 70% to 85% of which occur a single time. The biggest ten clones account for around 3% of the sample.

The sequence came from an adult in good health. The source material was peripheral blood, sampled on day 0 of AZD1222 vaccination. This chain joins TRBV11-2 to TRBJ1-1, and TRBD1 may be the D gene, going by 6 matching bases. CDR3 sequence: CASMGGRNMNTEAFF. DNA sequence: TGTGCCAGCATGGGGGGCCGCAACATGAACACTGAAGCTTTCTTT.